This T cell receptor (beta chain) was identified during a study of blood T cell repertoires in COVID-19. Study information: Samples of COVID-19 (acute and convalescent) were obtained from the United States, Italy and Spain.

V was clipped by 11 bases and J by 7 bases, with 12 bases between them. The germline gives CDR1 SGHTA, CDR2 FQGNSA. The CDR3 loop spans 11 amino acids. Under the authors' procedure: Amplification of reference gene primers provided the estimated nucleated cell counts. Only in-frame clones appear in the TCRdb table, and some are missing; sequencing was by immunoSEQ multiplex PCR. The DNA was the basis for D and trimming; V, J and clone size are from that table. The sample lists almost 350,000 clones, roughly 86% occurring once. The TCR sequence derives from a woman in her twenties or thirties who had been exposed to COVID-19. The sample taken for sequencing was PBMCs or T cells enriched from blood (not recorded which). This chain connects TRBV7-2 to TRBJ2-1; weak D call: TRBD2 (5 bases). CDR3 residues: CASREGNEQFF. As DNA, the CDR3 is TGTGCCTCCCGGGAAGGGAATGAGCAGTTCTTC. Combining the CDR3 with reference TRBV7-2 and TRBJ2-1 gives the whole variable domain GAGVSQSPSNKVTEKGKDVELRCDPISGHTALYWYRQSLGQGLEFLIYFQGNSAPDKSGLPSDRFSAERTGGSVSTLTIQRTQQEDSAVYLCASREGNEQFFGPGTRLTVL.